The 6 T cell receptor beta chains listed next were all sequenced from one sample in a study of T cell repertoires and Cas9 in healthy adults. Profiling relied on immunoSEQ multiplex PCR, and the TCRdb table lists in-frame clones only, not all of them. The sample has approximately 15,000 clones, approximately 91% seen once; the top ten hold approximately 2%. Sequenced sample: Tregs (CD4+, CD25+, CD127-, CD137-, CD154-) from PBMCs; culture status not recorded. Receptors originate from a human donor in good health.

The chain recombines TRBV4-2 with TRBJ2-3; D unresolved. Germline V CDR1 and CDR2: LGHNA, YNFKEQ. Trimming removed 4 bases from V and 5 bases from J, with 13 bases in between. The CDR3 consists of 14 residues. The CDR3 loop is CASSRDSFGDTQYF. Here the CDR3 DNA reads TGTGCCAGCAGCCGGGATTCGTTCGGAGATACGCAGTATTTT.

On this clone: A read error may account for a junction end that differs from germline. V is TRBV10-3 and J is TRBJ2-1; the D call may be TRBD1 or TRBD2 (5 bases each). From germline, CDR1 is ENHRY and CDR2 SYGVKD. The CDR3 is made up of 14 amino acids. The chain's CDR3 is CAISEWGSYNGQFF. The DNA for the CDR3 is TGTGCCATCAGTGAGTGGGGGTCCTACAATGGGCAGTTCTTC.

The chain joins TRBV19 to TRBJ1-1, with D tentatively TRBD1 (6 bases). CDR3 size: 15 residues. The germline V and J ends were trimmed by 4 bases and 1 base, with 13 bases remaining between them. CDR1 LNHDA and CDR2 SQIVND come from the germline V gene (reference sequence). The CDR3 nucleotides read TGTGCCAGTAGTAAAGGGGGGGGGTGGAACACTGAAGCTTTCTTT. The encoded protein is CASSKGGGWNTEAFF.

The genes are TRBV28 and TRBJ2-3, with D tentatively TRBD1 (6 bases). The CDR3 is 14 amino acids. The V end was cut by 2 bases, the J end by 5 bases, with 11 bases between. Per the germline V gene, CDR1 is MDHEN and CDR2 is SYDVKM. Here the CDR3 reads CASSLPGQVDTQYF. The CDR3 nucleotides read TGTGCCAGCAGTTTACCGGGACAAGTAGATACGCAGTATTTT.

The genes are TRBV5-6 and TRBJ1-2, with 7 bases lining up with TRBD1. CDR1 and CDR2 from the germline V gene are SGHDT and YYEEEE. The J segment lost 0 bases and the V segment lost 4 bases, leaving 9 bases of the junction unmatched. The CDR3 consists of 16 residues. This CDR3 reads CASSRTGRISNYGYTF. DNA of the CDR3: TGTGCCAGCAGCCGGACAGGCCGCATATCTAACTATGGCTACACCTTC. Full variable domain (remainder filled in from reference TRBV5-6 and TRBJ1-2): DAGVTQSPTHLIKTRGQQVTLRCSPKSGHDTVSWYQQALGQGPQFIFQYYEEEERQRGNFPDRFSGHQFPNYSSELNVNALLLGDSALYLCASSRTGRISNYGYTFGSGTRLTVV.

The chain is built from TRBV5-6 and TRBJ2-7, with D possibly called TRBD1 or TRBD2 (5 bases each). Trimming stripped 5 bases from V and 3 bases from J, with 21 bases between. Germline V gives CDR1 SGHDT, CDR2 YYEEEE. CDR3 size: 16 residues. The CDR3 here is CASRPMGRQLYYEQYF. The CDR3 DNA reads as TGTGCCAGCAGGCCGATGGGGAGACAGCTCTACTACGAGCAGTACTTC.